This TCR beta chain appears in the sequencing data of a study of vaccination and CD4 T cells after COVID-19. As for the study in general: Each participant underwent a two-dose regimen of either the BNT162b2 or the mRNA-1273 vaccine.

Stated treatment: roughly 11-day PBMC culture with coronavirus spike peptide pools or control peptides (ViraFEST assay). This clonotype was seen a single time. What it binds is unknown. At the Johns Hopkins FTIC core, DNA taken from cultured CD4+ T cells was sequenced by way of the Oncomine TCR Beta short-read assay. TCRdb analysed the PCR reads with MiXCR anew, one entry per CDR3 protein. The sample comprises around 19,000 distinct CDR3 sequences, 54% of which are singletons, and about 13% rests with the top ten. V trimming: 1 base; J trimming: 3 bases; junction bases outside the gene matches: 1. Germline CDR1 reads SGHNT; CDR2 reads YENEEA. This CDR3 is 15 amino acids long.

This TCR was sampled from a human donor who had recovered from COVID-19. The J gene is TRBJ2-5, the V gene TRBV11-3; 11 bases line up with TRBD2. Sequencing was carried out using CD4+ T cells from blood, cultured in vitro. In DNA, the CDR3 is TGTGCCAGCAGCTTAGTGGGACTAGCGGAAGAGACCCAGTACTTC. Translating it yields CASSLVGLAEETQYF. The whole variable domain, filled in from reference TRBV11-3 and TRBJ2-5, reads EAGVVQSPRYKIIEKKQPVAFWCNPISGHNTLYWYLQNLGQGPELLIRYENEEAVDDSQLPKDRFSAERLKGVDSTLKIQPAELGDSAVYLCASSLVGLAEETQYFGPGTRLLVL.